The entry below gives a single T cell receptor beta chain sequence along with its context. Some clones are missing from TCRdb's copy, which holds only in-frame ones; the method was immunoSEQ multiplex PCR. The sample has tens of thousands of clones; more than 65% are singletons. The data belong to a study of OX40 agonist ivuxolimab in advanced cancers. For the study at large: Partial responses were achieved by three patients, one with hepatocellular carcinoma and two with cutaneous melanoma.

No patient had autoimmune disease or received systemic immunosuppression. Blood specimens came from baseline, cycle 4 day 1, and cycle 7 day 1. CDR3 length equals 13 residues. Trimming left V 5 bases short and J 5 bases short, with 12 bases between. Germline-derived CDR1 and CDR2 are MNHEY and SVGAGI. The sequencing used CD4+ or CD8+ T cells sorted from blood, collected in a trial of the OX40 agonist ivuxolimab. The chain combines TRBV6-5 with TRBJ1-2, with D tentatively TRBD1 (5 bases). The TCR originated in an adult with an advanced solid tumor such as melanoma, head and neck, liver or kidney cancer. As DNA, the CDR3 is TGTGCCAGCAGTCGGGGGGGGAGTTATGGCTACACCTTC. Its protein is CASSRGGSYGYTF.